A selection of T cell receptor beta chains follows, all from one sample in a study of cytomegalovirus exposure and HLA in healthy donors. The repertoire was sequenced with immunoSEQ multiplex PCR; TCRdb's copy has only in-frame clones and lacks some. The data contain about 120,000 clones, around 80% of them singletons. The sample was PBMCs. Receptor source: a female donor in good health and CMV-seronegative. Each CDR3 is given without its conserved first and last residue. Clone size appears in some rows only: once, few, many, or a class for an expanded clone.

>TRBV7-2|TRBJ2-7|-
ASSLAGTSGAYEQY
>TRBV7-2|TRBJ2-7|-
ASSIGLDYEQY
>TRBV5-1|TRBJ1-5|-
ASSPDRGHQPQH
>TRBV27|TRBJ2-1|-
ASSLETSVIYNEQF
>TRBV5-1|TRBJ2-6|once
ASSPSDRAGANVLT
>TRBV28|TRBJ1-3|-
ASSHTGSGNTIY
>TRBV4-3|TRBJ2-5|-
ASSQVLGAGETQY
>TRBV7-2|TRBJ2-1|-
ASNSGLVGYNEQF
>TRBV27|TRBJ2-3|-
ASSATRQGAGRTDTQY
>TRBV5-6|TRBJ2-7|-
ASRFGLAGAPHEQY
>TRBV7-2|TRBJ2-5|-
ASTTRTGLETQY
>TRBV27|TRBJ2-7|-
ASSYRGLVYEQY
>TRBV5-1|TRBJ1-1|-
ASSRGGLGNTEAF
>TRBV5-1|TRBJ2-7|-
ASREVVGAYEQY
>TRBV13|TRBJ2-1|-
ASSDLAGGFSYNEQF
>TRBV18|TRBJ1-4|-
ASSPRQENEKLF
>TRBV5-1|TRBJ2-7|-
ASSSGTSGYEQY
>TRBV2|TRBJ2-1|-
ASSERTGIAYNEQF
>TRBV19|TRBJ1-1|-
ASSNGLMTDTEAF
>TRBV7-9|TRBJ1-1|-
ASRTGEMTEAF
>TRBV5-4|TRBJ2-2|-
ASSFGRRNTGELF
>TRBV18|TRBJ2-2|-
ASSPQDRVAGELF
>TRBV2|TRBJ2-5|-
ASSDGETQY
>TRBV5-1|TRBJ2-3|-
ASSKSDYSRSDTQY
>TRBV11-2|TRBJ1-1|-
ASSRSNMNTEAF
>TRBV7-9|TRBJ2-3|-
ASSPSGSTDTQY
>TRBV14|TRBJ2-3|medium-sized
ASSQDSAGTSTDTQY
>TRBV27|TRBJ2-2|-
ASSPTDRVNTGELF
>TRBV30|TRBJ2-2|-
AWSPPGTGETGELF
>TRBV14|TRBJ2-1|-
ASSQEIGFSYNEQF
>TRBV28|TRBJ2-1|-
ASSPDSSGRDEQF
>TRBV7-8|TRBJ2-5|few
ASSSNREETQY
>TRBV5-1|TRBJ1-6|-
ASKQGGNSPLH
>TRBV30|TRBJ2-1|-
AFGAGGGYEQF
>TRBV4-3|TRBJ2-1|-
ASSPIPGQGTDEQF
>TRBV7-2|TRBJ2-1|-
ASVRERYNEQF
>TRBV19|TRBJ1-4|-
ASSIAGGDEKLF
>TRBV2|TRBJ2-1|-
ASSDGLFYNEQF
>TRBV9|TRBJ2-1|-
ASSVAPGGDEQF
>TRBV7-2|TRBJ2-7|-
ASSRRTTVEQY
>TRBV28|TRBJ2-1|-
ASTQREGRNEQF
>TRBV4-1|TRBJ2-7|-
ASSHGGASYEQY
>TRBV27|TRBJ2-7|-
ASSWNRVSPSYEQY
>TRBV5-5|TRBJ1-2|-
ASSLVPGGNYGYT
>TRBV27|TRBJ2-7|-
ASSMTRDRYEQY
>TRBV28|TRBJ1-1|-
ASSFFAGGITEAF
>TRBV7-9|TRBJ2-7|-
ASSLSDRVGYEQY